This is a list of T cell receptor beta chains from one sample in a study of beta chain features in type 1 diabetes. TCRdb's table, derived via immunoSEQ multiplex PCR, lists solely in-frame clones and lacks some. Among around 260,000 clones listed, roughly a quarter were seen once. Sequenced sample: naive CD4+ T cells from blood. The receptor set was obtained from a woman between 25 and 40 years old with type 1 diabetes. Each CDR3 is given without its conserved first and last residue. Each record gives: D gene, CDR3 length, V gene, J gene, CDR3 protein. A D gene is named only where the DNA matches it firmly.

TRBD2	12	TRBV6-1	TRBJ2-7	ASSPFGGVSEQY
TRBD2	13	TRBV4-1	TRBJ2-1	ASSEGLATFNEQF
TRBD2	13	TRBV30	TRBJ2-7	AWSVGLAELYEQY
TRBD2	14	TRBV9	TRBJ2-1	ASSAGVSGGYNEQF
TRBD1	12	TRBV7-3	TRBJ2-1	ASSQGQAGNEQF
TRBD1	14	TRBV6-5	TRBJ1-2	ASSYISRTGTYGYT
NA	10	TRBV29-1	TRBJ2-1	SARTDYNEQF
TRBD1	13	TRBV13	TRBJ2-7	ASSPLGTGNYEQY
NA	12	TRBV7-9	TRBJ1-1	ASSQPTGGREAF
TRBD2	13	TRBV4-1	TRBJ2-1	ASSQRGGSGDEQF
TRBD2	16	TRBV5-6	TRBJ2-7	ASSPARSSGRVSYEQY
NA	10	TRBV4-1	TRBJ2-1	ASSQAGTPVF
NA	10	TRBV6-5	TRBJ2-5	ASSRSQETQY
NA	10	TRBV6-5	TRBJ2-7	ASSQGRGEQY
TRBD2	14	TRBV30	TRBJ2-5	AWSAMTSGRGETQY
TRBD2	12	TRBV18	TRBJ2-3	ASSPTSNGDTQY
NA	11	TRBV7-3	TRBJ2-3	ASSLSVSDTQY
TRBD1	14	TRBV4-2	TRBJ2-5	ASSQDARQGRETQY
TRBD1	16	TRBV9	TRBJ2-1	ASSVLSTGPLYPNEQF
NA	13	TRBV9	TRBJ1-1	ASSGGTARVTEAF
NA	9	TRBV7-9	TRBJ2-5	ASRLGETQY
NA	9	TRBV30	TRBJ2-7	AWSRGYEQY
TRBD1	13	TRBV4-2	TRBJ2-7	ASSPGQGITYEQY
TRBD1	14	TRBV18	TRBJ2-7	ASSPRTGTGVYEQY
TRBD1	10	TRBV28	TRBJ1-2	ASSGTGLGYT
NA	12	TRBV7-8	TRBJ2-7	ASSLAAGRGEQY
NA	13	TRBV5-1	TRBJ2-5	ASSEGLSSQETQY
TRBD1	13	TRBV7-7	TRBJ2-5	ASSRGQATQETQY
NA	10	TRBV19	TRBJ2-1	ASSRDYNEQF
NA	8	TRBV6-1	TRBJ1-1	ASATVLAF
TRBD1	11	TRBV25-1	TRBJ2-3	ASSGQGVDTQY
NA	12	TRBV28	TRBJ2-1	ASSLGYLGDEQF
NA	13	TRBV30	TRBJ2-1	AWRSLSGTYNEQF
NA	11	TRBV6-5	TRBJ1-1	ASTLGVNTEAF
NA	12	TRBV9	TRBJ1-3	ASSVDRAGNTIY
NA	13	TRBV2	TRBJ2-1	ASSDAGSLYNEQF
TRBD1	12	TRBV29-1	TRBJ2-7	SVGRDRGSYEQY
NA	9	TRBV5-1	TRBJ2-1	ASSLQGEQF
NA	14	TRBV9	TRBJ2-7	ASSVQPLGEVYEQY
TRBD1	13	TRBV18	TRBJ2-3	ASSPSGQNTDTQY
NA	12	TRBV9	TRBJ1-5	ASSVSGSDQPQH
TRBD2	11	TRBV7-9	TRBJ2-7	ASSSSGSREQY
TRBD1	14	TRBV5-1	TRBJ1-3	ASSLGTDRAGNTIY